This T cell receptor beta chain emerged from a study of shared clonotypes between healthy human individuals. General observations from the study: Researchers found naive subsets generally carried larger estimated richness than memory subsets.

The CDR3 totals 17 residues. CDR1 and CDR2 from the germline V gene are SGHNT and YYREEE (reference sequence). With 4 bases clipped from V and 4 bases from J, the junction kept 12 bases outside the gene matches. In regard to this clone: Antigen unknown.

Once extracted for a subset, genomic DNA was divided evenly among several immunoSEQ plates. The input for sorted-subset replicate PCRs was 150 to 200 ng DNA, around 30,000 T cell genomes. Data came from immunoSEQ multiplex PCR; TCRdb stores just in-frame clones and leaves some out. The repertoire holds millions of clones, with approximately 94% as singletons. Caucasian adults residing in Nashville, Tennessee made up all the donors. The J gene is TRBJ2-3, the V gene TRBV5-4, with 10 bases that match TRBD2. The clonotype originates from a man younger than 35 in good health. The sample taken for sequencing was naive CD4+ T cells sorted from blood. Specified subset: CD45RA+ positively selected. The CDR3: CASSPPSRLAGADTQYF. The CDR3 nucleotides read TGTGCCAGCAGCCCGCCATCAAGACTAGCGGGCGCAGATACGCAGTATTTT. Combining the CDR3 with reference TRBV5-4 and TRBJ2-3 gives the whole variable domain ETGVTQSPTHLIKTRGQQVTLRCSSQSGHNTVSWYQQALGQGPQFIFQYYREEENGRGNFPPRFSGLQFPNYSSELNVNALELDDSALYLCASSPPSRLAGADTQYFGPGTRLTVL.